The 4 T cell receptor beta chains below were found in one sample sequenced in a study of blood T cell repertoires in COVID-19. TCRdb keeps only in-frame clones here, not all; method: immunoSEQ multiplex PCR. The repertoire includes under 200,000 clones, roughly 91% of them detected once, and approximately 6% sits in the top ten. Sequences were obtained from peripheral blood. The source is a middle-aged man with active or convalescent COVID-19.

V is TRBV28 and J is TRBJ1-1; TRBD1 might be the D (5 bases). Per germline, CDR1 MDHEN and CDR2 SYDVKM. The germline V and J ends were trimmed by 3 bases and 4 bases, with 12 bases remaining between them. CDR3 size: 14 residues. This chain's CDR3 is CASSFPGGGTEAFF. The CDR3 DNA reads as TGTGCCAGCAGTTTCCCGGGGGGGGGCACTGAAGCTTTCTTT.

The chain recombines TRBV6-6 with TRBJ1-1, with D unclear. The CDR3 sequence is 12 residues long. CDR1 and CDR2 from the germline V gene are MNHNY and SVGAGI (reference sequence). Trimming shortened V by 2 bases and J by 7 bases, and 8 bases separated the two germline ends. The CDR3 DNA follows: TGTGCCAGCAGTTACGACCCAGGTGAAGCTTTCTTT. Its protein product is CASSYDPGEAFF.

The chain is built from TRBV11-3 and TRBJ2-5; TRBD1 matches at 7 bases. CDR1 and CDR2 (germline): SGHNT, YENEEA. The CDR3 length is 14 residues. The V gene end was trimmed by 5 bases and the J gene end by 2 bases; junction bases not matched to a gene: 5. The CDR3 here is CASSPGQNQETQYF. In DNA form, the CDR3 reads TGTGCCAGCAGCCCGGGACAGAATCAAGAGACCCAGTACTTC.

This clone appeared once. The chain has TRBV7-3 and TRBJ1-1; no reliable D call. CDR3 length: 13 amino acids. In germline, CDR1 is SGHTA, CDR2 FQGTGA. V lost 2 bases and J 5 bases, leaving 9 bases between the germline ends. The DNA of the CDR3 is TGTGCCAGCAGCTTAGGCCGGAGAACTGAAGCTTTCTTT. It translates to CASSLGRRTEAFF.